The present T cell receptor beta chain was sequenced within a study of blood T cells in healthy people across ages. A second PCR, run for roughly 7 to 12 cycles, used a sample-barcoded 5' primer plus a J-beta primer mix. Tags on each cDNA molecule came from a template-switch adaptor with 12 random nucleotides. TCRdb used MiXCR to reprocess the 5' RACE reads, holding one entry per CDR3 protein. Found here are about 800,000 distinct CDR3 sequences, more than 35% of them singletons; the top ten hold 15% to 20%. Germline lookup yields CDR1 MNHEY and CDR2 SVGAGI. Trimming left V 6 bases short and J 3 bases short, with 19 bases between. CDR3 length equals 16 residues.

The chain is built from TRBV6-5 and TRBJ2-3; D tentatively fits TRBD1 or TRBD2 (5 bases each). Sequenced input: blood. The TCR was taken from a man at least 80 years old in good health. The CDR3 DNA reads as TGTGCCAGCAGCCGCTGGGGACCGGAAGGGACAGATACGCAGTATTTT. Translated: CASSRWGPEGTDTQYF.